This TCR beta chain derives from a study of T cells and Merkel cell carcinoma outcomes. Regarding the study as a whole: Merkel cell carcinoma outcomes were reportedly predicted by repertoire and T-cell density.

Comment on this clone: Its specificity is not known.

Trimming pared 5 bases from V and 4 bases from J, leaving 5 bases between. The length of the CDR3 is 10 residues. CDR1 is GTSNPN, CDR2 SVGIG, per germline (reference sequence). Sequencing was performed with immunoSEQ multiplex PCR; in TCRdb, only in-frame clones are kept and a portion is missing. The sample lists about 470 clones, roughly 89% occurring once. Sequencing was carried out using tumor tissue from Merkel cell carcinoma. This rearrangement joins TRBV30 to TRBJ1-1, with D possibly TRBD1 on 5 matching bases. This clonotype originated in a human donor with Merkel cell carcinoma. The CDR3 sequence is CAWGTTEAFF. The CDR3 nucleotides read TGTGCCTGGGGGACCACTGAAGCTTTCTTT.